The source of this T cell receptor (beta chain) is a study of blood T cells in healthy people across ages. This clonotype occurred many times. Each donor had around 9.2 milliliters of peripheral blood drawn. Researchers report isolating at least 6.5 million PBMCs per sample. The authors extracted at least 5.5 micrograms of total RNA per sample. Germline values: CDR1 SQVTM, CDR2 ANQGSEA. The CDR3 sequence is 13 residues long. V lost 5 bases and J 0 bases, leaving 11 bases between the germline ends. Combining a sample-barcoded 5' primer with a J-beta primer mix, a second PCR ran for roughly 7 to 12 cycles. All cDNA molecules were each tagged by a template-switch adaptor with 12 random nucleotides. One entry per CDR3 protein results from TCRdb running MiXCR on the 5' RACE reads. Of about 1.5 million distinct CDR3 sequences listed, approximately 43% were seen once; the top ten hold more than 4%.

The sequenced sample consisted of blood. The chain is built from TRBV29-1 and TRBJ2-7; D unclear. This TCR was recovered from a woman between 18 and 29 years old in good health. The CDR3 sequence: CSVRDVSSYEQYF. CDR3 nucleotides: TGCAGCGTTAGAGACGTCTCCTCCTACGAGCAGTACTTC.